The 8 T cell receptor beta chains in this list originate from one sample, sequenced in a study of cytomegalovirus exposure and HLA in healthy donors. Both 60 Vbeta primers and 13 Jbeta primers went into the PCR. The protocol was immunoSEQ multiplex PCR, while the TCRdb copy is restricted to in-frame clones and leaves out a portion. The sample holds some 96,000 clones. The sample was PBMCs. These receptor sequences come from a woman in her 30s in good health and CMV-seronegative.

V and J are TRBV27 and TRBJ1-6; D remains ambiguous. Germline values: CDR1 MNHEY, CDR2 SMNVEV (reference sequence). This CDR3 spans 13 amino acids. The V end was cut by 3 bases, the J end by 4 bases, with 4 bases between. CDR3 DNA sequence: TGTGCCAGCAGTTTCGCGTATAATTCACCCCTCCACTTT. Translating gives CASSFAYNSPLHF.

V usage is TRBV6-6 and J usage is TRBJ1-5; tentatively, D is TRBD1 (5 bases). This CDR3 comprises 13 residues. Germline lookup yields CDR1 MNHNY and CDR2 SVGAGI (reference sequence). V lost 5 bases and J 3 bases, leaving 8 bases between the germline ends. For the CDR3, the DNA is TGTGCCAGCAGTAGGGGAAACAATCAGCCCCAGCATTTT. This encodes CASSRGNNQPQHF.

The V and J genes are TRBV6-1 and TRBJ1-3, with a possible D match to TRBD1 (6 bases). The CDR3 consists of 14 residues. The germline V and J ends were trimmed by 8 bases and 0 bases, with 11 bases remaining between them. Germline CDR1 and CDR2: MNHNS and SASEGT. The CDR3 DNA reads TGTGCCAGCCGATGGACAGCCTCTGGAAACACCATATATTTT. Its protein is CASRWTASGNTIYF.

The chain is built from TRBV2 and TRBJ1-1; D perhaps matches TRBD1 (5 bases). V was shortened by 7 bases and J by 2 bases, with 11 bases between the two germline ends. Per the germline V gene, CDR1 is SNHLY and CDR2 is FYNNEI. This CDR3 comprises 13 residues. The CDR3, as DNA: TGTGCCAGCACCGTAGGGGCAAACACTGAAGCTTTCTTT. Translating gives CASTVGANTEAFF.

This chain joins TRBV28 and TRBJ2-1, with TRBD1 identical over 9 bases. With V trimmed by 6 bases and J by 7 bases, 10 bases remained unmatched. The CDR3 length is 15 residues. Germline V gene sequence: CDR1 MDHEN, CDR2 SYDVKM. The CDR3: CASSPYRGPFNEQFF. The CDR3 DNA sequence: TGTGCCAGCAGCCCCTACAGGGGGCCGTTTAATGAGCAGTTCTTC. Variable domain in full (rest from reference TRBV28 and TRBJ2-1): DVKVTQSSRYLVKRTGEKVFLECVQDMDHENMFWYRQDPGLGLRLIYFSYDVKMKEKGDIPEGYSVSREKKERFSLILESASTNQTSMYLCASSPYRGPFNEQFFGPGTRLTVL.

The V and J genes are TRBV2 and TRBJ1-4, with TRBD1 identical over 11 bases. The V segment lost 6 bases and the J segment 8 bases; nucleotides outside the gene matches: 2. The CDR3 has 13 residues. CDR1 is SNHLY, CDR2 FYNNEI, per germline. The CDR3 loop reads CASRGTGGEKLFF. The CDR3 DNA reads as TGTGCCAGCAGGGGGACAGGGGGAGAAAAACTGTTTTTT.

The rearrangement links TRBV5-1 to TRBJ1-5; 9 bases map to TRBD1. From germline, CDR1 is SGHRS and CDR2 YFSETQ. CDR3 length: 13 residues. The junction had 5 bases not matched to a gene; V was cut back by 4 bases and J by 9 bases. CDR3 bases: TGCGCCAGCAGCGCACAGGGGGCCTGGCCCCAGCATTTT. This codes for CASSAQGAWPQHF.

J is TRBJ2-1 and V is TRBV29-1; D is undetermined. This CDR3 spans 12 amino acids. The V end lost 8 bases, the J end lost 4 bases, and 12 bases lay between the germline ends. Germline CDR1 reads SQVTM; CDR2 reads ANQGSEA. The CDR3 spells CSTTSNYNEQFF. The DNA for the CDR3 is TGCAGCACTACCTCGAATTACAATGAGCAGTTCTTC.